The rows below give T cell receptor beta chains drawn from one sample of a study of post-analysis software for immune sequencing data. TCRdb redid the calling of the PCR reads with MiXCR, one entry per CDR3 protein. The sample records roughly 410,000 distinct CDR3 sequences, less than 40% being singletons. The sequencing sample was made of blood. The receptors derive from a girl aged 10-17 years with multiple sclerosis. CDR3s include the opening cysteine and the closing phenylalanine or tryptophan. D genes are given only for firm matches. A row's size may be missing; if present it is once, few, many or a size class.

D gene: NA
J gene: TRBJ2-7
V gene: TRBV5-6
clone size: NA
CDR3 DNA: TGTGCCAGCAGTCCCTCGGCCCTCTACGAGCAGTACTTC
CDR3 protein: CASSPSALYEQYF

D gene: TRBD1
J gene: TRBJ2-7
V gene: TRBV3-1
clone size: NA
CDR3 DNA: TGTGCCAGCAGCCACGGGACAGGGGGGCCCTACGAGCAGTACTTC
CDR3 protein: CASSHGTGGPYEQYF

D gene: NA
J gene: TRBJ2-7
V gene: TRBV6-5
clone size: many
CDR3 DNA: TGTGCCAGCAGTTACTCGAGGGCTGGTGGGGCAGCCTACGAGCAGTACTTC
CDR3 protein: CASSYSRAGGAAYEQYF

D gene: NA
J gene: TRBJ1-1
V gene: TRBV12-3/TRBV12-4
clone size: NA
CDR3 DNA: TGTGCCAGCAGTTTGAAAGACGGGAACACTGAAGCTTTCTTT
CDR3 protein: CASSLKDGNTEAFF

D gene: NA
J gene: TRBJ2-3
V gene: TRBV5-5
clone size: NA
CDR3 DNA: TGTGCCAGCAGCTTGGGCACCTACACAGATACGCAGTATTTT
CDR3 protein: CASSLGTYTDTQYF

D gene: TRBD1
J gene: TRBJ1-4
V gene: TRBV12-3/TRBV12-4
clone size: many
CDR3 DNA: TGTGCCAGCAGTTTAGACAGGGGGGGTGAAAAACTGTTTTTT
CDR3 protein: CASSLDRGGEKLFF

D gene: NA
J gene: TRBJ1-5
V gene: TRBV4-3
clone size: NA
CDR3 DNA: TGCGCCAGCAGCCAAGATGGGATCCAGCCCCAGCATTTT
CDR3 protein: CASSQDGIQPQHF

D gene: NA
J gene: TRBJ2-3
V gene: TRBV29-1
clone size: many
CDR3 DNA: TGCAGCGTTGGGGGTATTTTGGATACGCAGTATTTT
CDR3 protein: CSVGGILDTQYF

D gene: NA
J gene: TRBJ2-5
V gene: TRBV28
clone size: NA
CDR3 DNA: TGTGCCAGCAGTTTCGATGATGGTCGAATAGGAGAGACCCAGTACTTC
CDR3 protein: CASSFDDGRIGETQYF

D gene: TRBD2
J gene: TRBJ2-5
V gene: TRBV20-1
clone size: few
CDR3 DNA: TGCAGTGCTCAGAGCCCCCCAGCGGGGGGCGCGGAGACCCAGTACTTC
CDR3 protein: CSAQSPPAGGAETQYF

D gene: NA
J gene: TRBJ1-4
V gene: TRBV6-5
clone size: NA
CDR3 DNA: TGTGCCAGCACCTCCCTCCGAACAGCAACTAATGAAAAACTGTTTTTT
CDR3 protein: CASTSLRTATNEKLFF

D gene: TRBD1
J gene: TRBJ1-5
V gene: TRBV10-3
clone size: NA
CDR3 DNA: TGTGCCATCGGACAGGAATTGAGTCAGCCCCAGCATTTT
CDR3 protein: CAIGQELSQPQHF

D gene: TRBD2
J gene: TRBJ2-1
V gene: TRBV10-3
clone size: many
CDR3 DNA: TGTGCCTCCCAACCCACTAGCGGGGGGGCTTACAATGAGCAGTTCTTC
CDR3 protein: CASQPTSGGAYNEQFF

D gene: NA
J gene: TRBJ1-5
V gene: TRBV7-2
clone size: many
CDR3 DNA: TGTGCCAGCAGCTCCTCAAGCCGGAATCAGCCCCAGCATTTT
CDR3 protein: CASSSSSRNQPQHF

D gene: NA
J gene: TRBJ1-6
V gene: TRBV27
clone size: NA
CDR3 DNA: TGTGCCAGCAGTTTATATGGTTCACCCCTCCACTTT
CDR3 protein: CASSLYGSPLHF

D gene: NA
J gene: TRBJ2-1
V gene: TRBV12-3/TRBV12-4
clone size: few
CDR3 DNA: TGTGCCAGCACCCCCCGGGGCGGCTACAATGAGCAGTTCTTC
CDR3 protein: CASTPRGGYNEQFF

D gene: TRBD2
J gene: TRBJ2-1
V gene: TRBV20-1
clone size: NA
CDR3 DNA: TGCAGTGCTAGGGGGACTAACAATGAGCAGTTCTTC
CDR3 protein: CSARGTNNEQFF

D gene: TRBD1
J gene: TRBJ1-1
V gene: TRBV18
clone size: few
CDR3 DNA: TGTGCCAGCTCACCACCGACAGGGGCGAACACTGAAGCTTTCTTT
CDR3 protein: CASSPPTGANTEAFF

D gene: NA
J gene: TRBJ1-1
V gene: TRBV29-1
clone size: NA
CDR3 DNA: TGCAGCGTTGAGTGGGGAATTAACACTGGAGCTTTCTTT
CDR3 protein: CSVEWGINTGAFF

D gene: TRBD1
J gene: TRBJ2-1
V gene: TRBV20-1
clone size: NA
CDR3 DNA: TGCAGTGCTAGAGATACAGGGGGCAATGAGCAGTTCTTC
CDR3 protein: CSARDTGGNEQFF

D gene: TRBD2
J gene: TRBJ2-1
V gene: TRBV12-3/TRBV12-4
clone size: few
CDR3 DNA: TGTGCCAGCACCCGGGTGAGCGGGGGTGTATCCTCCTACAATGAGCAGTTCTTC
CDR3 protein: CASTRVSGGVSSYNEQFF

D gene: TRBD1
J gene: TRBJ1-6
V gene: TRBV29-1
clone size: NA
CDR3 DNA: TGCAGCGTGCGACTAGGGGGCGCGGATTCACCCCTCCACTTT
CDR3 protein: CSVRLGGADSPLHF